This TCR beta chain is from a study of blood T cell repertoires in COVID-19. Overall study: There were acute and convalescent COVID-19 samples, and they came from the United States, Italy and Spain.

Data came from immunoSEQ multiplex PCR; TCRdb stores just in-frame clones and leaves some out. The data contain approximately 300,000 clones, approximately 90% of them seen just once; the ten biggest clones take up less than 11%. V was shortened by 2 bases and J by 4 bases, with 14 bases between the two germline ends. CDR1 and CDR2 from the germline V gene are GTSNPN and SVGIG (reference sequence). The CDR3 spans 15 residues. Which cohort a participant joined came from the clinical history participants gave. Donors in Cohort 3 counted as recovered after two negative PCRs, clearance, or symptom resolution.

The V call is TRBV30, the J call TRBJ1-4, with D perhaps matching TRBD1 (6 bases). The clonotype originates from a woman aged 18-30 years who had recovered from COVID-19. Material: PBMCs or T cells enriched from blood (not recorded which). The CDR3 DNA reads TGTGCCTGGAGTTACCGGGACAATTATAATGAAAAACTGTTTTTT. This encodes CAWSYRDNYNEKLFF.